This entry concerns a single T cell receptor (beta chain). Its antigen is not known. The data were obtained in a study of cytomegalovirus exposure and HLA in healthy donors. Study results and limitations: There were some public TCRs occurring in many donors, but most TCR sequences were rare. Relative to equally common others, HLA-associated TCR beta chains showed greater clonal expansion in a later analysis. According to the study, around 150 TCR beta chains were cytomegalovirus-associated. Later work associated around 18,000 TCR beta sequences with HLA alleles at 0.05 false discovery rate.

Trimming pared 5 bases from V and 0 bases from J, leaving 13 bases between. The CDR3 is 15 residues long. Germline values: CDR1 LNHDA, CDR2 SQIVND (reference sequence). PCR primers comprised 60 Vbeta and 13 Jbeta primers. The data were produced by immunoSEQ multiplex PCR, yet TCRdb's version contains in-frame clones alone and is incomplete. The sample holds roughly 58,000 clones. This receptor was identified in a woman aged 50 to 60 in good health and CMV-seropositive. The sample taken for sequencing was PBMCs. The chain recombines TRBV19 with TRBJ1-1, with D possibly being TRBD1 (6 bases). The CDR3 reads CASSAWTAMNTEAFF. CDR3 nucleotide sequence: TGTGCCAGTAGTGCCTGGACAGCAATGAACACTGAAGCTTTCTTT.